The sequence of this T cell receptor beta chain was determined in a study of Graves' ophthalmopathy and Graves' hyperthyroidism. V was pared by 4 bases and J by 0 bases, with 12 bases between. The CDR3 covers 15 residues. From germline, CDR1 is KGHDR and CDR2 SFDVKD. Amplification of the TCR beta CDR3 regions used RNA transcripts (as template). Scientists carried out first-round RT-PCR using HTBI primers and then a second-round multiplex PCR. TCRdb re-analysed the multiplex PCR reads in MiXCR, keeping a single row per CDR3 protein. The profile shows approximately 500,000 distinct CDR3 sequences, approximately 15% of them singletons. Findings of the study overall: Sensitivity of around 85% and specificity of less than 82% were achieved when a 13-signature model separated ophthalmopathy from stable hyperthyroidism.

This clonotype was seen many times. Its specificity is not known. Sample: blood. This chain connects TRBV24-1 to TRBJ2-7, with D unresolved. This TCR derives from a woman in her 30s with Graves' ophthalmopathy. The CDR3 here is CATSDSRLNSYEQYF. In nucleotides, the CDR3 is TGTGCCACCAGTGACTCCCGGTTAAACTCCTACGAGCAGTACTTC.